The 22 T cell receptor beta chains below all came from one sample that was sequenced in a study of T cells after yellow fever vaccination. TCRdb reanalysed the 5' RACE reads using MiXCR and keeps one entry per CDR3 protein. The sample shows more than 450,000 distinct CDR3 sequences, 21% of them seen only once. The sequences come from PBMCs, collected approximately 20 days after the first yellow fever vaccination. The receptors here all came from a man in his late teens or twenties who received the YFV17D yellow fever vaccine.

The CDR3 DNA is TGTGCCAGCAGCCAAGTTCTCGTGTCGGACACTGAAGCTTTCTTT. As protein: CASSQVLVSDTEAFF. The chain couples TRBV4-2 to TRBJ1-1; unclear D gene. V lost 1 base to trimming and J lost 3 bases, with 12 bases between them. Germline loops: CDR1 LGHNA, CDR2 YNFKEQ. The CDR3 loop spans 15 amino acids.

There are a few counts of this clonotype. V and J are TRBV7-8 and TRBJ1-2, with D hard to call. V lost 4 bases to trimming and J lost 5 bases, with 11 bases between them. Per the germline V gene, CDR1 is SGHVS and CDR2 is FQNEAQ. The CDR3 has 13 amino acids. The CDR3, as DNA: TGTGCCAGCAGCTCCAAAACTCTTTATGGCTACACCTTC. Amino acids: CASSSKTLYGYTF.

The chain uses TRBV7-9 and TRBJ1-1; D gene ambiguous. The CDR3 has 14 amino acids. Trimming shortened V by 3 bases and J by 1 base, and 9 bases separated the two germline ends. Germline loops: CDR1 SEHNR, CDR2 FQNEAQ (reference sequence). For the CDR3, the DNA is TGTGCCAGCAGCTTCGGCTGGGAGAACACTGAAGCTTTCTTT. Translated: CASSFGWENTEAFF.

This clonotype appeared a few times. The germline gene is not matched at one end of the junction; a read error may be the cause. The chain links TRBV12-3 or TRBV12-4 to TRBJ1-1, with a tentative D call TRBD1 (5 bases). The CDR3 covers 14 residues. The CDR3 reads CASSLGPQGTEAFF. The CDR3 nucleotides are TGTGCCAGCAGCTTAGGACCGCAGGGCACTGAAGCTTTCTTT.

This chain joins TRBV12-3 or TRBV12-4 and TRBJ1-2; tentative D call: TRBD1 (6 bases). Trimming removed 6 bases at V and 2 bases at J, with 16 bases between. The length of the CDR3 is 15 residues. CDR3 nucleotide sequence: TGTGCCAGCAGCCAACTATCAACAGGGAACTATGGCTACACCTTC. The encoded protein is CASSQLSTGNYGYTF.

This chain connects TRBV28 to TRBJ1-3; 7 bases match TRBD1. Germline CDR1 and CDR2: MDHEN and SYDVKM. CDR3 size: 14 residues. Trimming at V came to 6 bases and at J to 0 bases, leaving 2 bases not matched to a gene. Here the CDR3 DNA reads TGTGCCAGCAGGGACAGGTCCTCTGGAAACACCATATATTTT. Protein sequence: CASRDRSSGNTIYF. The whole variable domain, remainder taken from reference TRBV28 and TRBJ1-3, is DVKVTQSSRYLVKRTGEKVFLECVQDMDHENMFWYRQDPGLGLRLIYFSYDVKMKEKGDIPEGYSVSREKKERFSLILESASTNQTSMYLCASRDRSSGNTIYFGEGSWLTVV.

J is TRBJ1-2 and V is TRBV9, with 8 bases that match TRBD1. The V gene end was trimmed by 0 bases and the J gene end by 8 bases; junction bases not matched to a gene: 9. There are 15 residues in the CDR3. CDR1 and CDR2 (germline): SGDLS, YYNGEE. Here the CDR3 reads CASSVGWQGAKGYTF. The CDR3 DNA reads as TGTGCCAGCAGCGTAGGGTGGCAGGGGGCTAAAGGCTACACCTTC.

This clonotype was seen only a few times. The CDR3 reads CASSLGSGGFSGPQHF. Here the CDR3 DNA reads TGCGCCAGCAGCTTGGGGAGCGGAGGTTTTAGCGGCCCCCAGCATTTT. The chain employs TRBV5-1 and TRBJ1-5; D call uncertain. This CDR3 is built from 16 residues. The germline CDR1 and CDR2 sequences are SGHRS and YFSETQ. V was cut by 0 bases and J by 10 bases, with 20 bases left in between. Drawing the rest from reference TRBV5-1 and TRBJ1-5, the complete variable domain is KAGVTQTPRYLIKTRGQQVTLSCSPISGHRSVSWYQQTPGQGLQFLFEYFSETQRNKGNFPGRFSGRQFSNSRSEMNVSTLELGDSALYLCASSLGSGGFSGPQHFGDGTRLSIL.

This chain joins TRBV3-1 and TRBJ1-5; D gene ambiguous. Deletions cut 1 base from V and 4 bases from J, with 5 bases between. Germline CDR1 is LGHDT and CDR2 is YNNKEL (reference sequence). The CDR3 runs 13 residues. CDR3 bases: TGTGCCAGCAGCCAAGGGAAAAATCAGCCCCAGCATTTT. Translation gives CASSQGKNQPQHF. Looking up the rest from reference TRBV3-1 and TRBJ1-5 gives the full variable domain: DTAVSQTPKYLVTQMGNDKSIKCEQNLGHDTMYWYKQDSKKFLKIMFSYNNKELIINETVPNRFSPKSPDKAHLNLHINSLELGDSAVYFCASSQGKNQPQHFGDGTRLSIL.

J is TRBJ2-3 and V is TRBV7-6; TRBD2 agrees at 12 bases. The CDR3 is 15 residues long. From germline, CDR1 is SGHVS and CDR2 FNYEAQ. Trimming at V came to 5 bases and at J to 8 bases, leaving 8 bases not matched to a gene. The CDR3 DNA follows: TGTGCCAGCAGCGGAGGCGGGACTAGCGGGCTTACGCAGTATTTT. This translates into CASSGGGTSGLTQYF.

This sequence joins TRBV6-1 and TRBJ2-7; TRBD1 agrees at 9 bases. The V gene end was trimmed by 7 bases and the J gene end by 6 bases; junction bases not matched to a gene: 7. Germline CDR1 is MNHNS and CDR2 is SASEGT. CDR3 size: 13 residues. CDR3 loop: CASKYRGRIEQYF. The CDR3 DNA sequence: TGTGCCAGCAAGTACAGGGGGCGCATCGAGCAGTACTTC.

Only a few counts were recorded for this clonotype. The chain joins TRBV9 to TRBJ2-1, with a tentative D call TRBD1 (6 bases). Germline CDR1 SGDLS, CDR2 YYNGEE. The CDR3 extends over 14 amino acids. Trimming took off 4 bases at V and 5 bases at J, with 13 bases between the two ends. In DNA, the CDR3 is TGTGCCAGCAGCCTCAGGACAGCCAACAATGAGCAGTTCTTC. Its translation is CASSLRTANNEQFF.

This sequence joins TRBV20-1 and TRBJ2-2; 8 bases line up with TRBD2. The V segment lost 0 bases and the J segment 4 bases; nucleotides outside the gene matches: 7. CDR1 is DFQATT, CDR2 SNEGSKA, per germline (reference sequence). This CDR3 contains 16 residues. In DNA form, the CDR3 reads TGCAGTGCTAGAGATCAACGGGGGGGCATCACCGGGGAGCTGTTTTTT. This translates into CSARDQRGGITGELFF.

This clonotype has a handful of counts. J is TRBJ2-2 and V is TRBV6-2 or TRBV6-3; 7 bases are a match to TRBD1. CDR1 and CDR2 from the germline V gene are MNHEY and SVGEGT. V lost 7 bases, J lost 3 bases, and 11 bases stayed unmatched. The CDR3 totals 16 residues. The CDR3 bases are TGTGCCAGCACCTTAAGAAGGGGGCGCGACACCGGGGAGCTGTTTTTT. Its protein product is CASTLRRGRDTGELFF.

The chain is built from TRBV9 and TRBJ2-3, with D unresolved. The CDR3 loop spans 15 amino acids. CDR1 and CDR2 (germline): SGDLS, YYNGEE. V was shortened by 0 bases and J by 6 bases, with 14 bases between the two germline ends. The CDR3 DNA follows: TGTGCCAGCAGCGTAGCTCCGGACGGCCGGGATACGCAGTATTTT. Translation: CASSVAPDGRDTQYF.

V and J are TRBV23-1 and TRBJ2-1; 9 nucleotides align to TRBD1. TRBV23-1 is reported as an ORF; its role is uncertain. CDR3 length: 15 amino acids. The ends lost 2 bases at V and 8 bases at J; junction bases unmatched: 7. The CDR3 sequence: CASSQAGTGFDEQFF. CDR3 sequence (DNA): TGCGCCAGCAGTCAAGCCGGGACAGGGTTCGATGAGCAGTTCTTC.

CDR3: CASSKRTSGGADTQYF. The CDR3 nucleotides are TGTGCCAGCAGCAAACGGACTAGCGGGGGGGCAGATACGCAGTATTTT. The V call is TRBV7-2, the J call TRBJ2-3; 15 nucleotides match TRBD2. This CDR3 contains 16 residues. V was pared by 5 bases and J by 4 bases, with 4 bases of the junction left unmatched. Germline-derived CDR1 and CDR2 are SGHTA and FQGNSA.

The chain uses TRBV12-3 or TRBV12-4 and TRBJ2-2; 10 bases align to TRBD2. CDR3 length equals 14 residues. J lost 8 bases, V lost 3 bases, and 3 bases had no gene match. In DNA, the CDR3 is TGTGCCAGCAGTTTTAGCGGGGGGTCGGGGGAGCTGTTTTTT. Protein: CASSFSGGSGELFF.

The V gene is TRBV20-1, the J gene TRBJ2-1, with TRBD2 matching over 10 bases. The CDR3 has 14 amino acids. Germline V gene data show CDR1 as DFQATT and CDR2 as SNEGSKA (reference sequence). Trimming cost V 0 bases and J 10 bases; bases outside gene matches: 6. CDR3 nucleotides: TGCAGTGCTAGAGATATGGGACTAGCGCGCGAGCAGTTCTTC. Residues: CSARDMGLAREQFF.

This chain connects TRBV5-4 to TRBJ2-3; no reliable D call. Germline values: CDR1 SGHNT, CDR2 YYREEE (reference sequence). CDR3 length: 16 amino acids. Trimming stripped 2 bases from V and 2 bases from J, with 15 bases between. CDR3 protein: CASSFGLGRATDTQYF. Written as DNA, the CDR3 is TGTGCCAGCAGCTTTGGGCTGGGTCGGGCCACAGATACGCAGTATTTT.

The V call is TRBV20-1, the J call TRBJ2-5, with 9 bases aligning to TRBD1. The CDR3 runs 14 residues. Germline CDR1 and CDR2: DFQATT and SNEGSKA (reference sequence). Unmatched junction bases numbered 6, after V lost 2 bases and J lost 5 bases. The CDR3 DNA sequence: TGCAGTGCTAGAAAAGGGACAGGGCCGGAGACCCAGTACTTC. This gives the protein CSARKGTGPETQYF.

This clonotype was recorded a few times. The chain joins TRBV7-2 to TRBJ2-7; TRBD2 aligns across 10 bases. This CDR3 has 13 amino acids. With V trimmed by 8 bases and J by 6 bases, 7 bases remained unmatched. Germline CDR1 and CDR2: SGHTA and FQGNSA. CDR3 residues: CASQTSGFTEQYF. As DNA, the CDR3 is TGTGCCAGCCAGACTAGCGGGTTCACCGAGCAGTACTTC.